These 4 T cell receptor beta chains were sequenced from one sample in a study of response to subunit inactivated influenza vaccine. TCRdb called the RT-PCR reads again in MiXCR, with one record for every CDR3 protein. The repertoire consists of 500,000 to 600,000 distinct CDR3 sequences, with approximately 10% occurring once and the leading ten covering 10% to 13%. Specimen: PBMCs from blood, collected on the day of vaccination. Receptors originate from a man between 50 and 59 years old who received an inactivated influenza vaccine.

This chain uses TRBV6-7 with TRBJ2-5; TRBD1 agrees at 8 bases. TRBV6-7 is recorded as an ORF, its role being uncertain. V shed 4 bases, J shed 2 bases, and the junction held 18 bases outside the gene matches. CDR3 length equals 19 residues. CDR3 nucleotides: TGTGCCAGCAGTTTGGAGGCCGGGACAGGAAACCGCTTTCAAGAGACCCAGTACTTC. Protein product: CASSLEAGTGNRFQETQYF.

The rearrangement uses TRBV4-2 and TRBJ1-3; D possibly corresponds to TRBD1 (6 bases). The length of the CDR3 is 15 residues. The germline V and J ends were trimmed by 4 bases and 2 bases, with 12 bases remaining between them. Germline V gives CDR1 LGHNA, CDR2 YNFKEQ. The CDR3 DNA sequence: TGTGCCAGCAGCCTAGCTGGGGGCGCTGGAAACACCATATATTTT. Residues: CASSLAGGAGNTIYF.

V is TRBV12-3 or TRBV12-4 and J is TRBJ1-3, with D possibly matching TRBD1 (6 bases). V shed 5 bases and J shed 2 bases, with 16 bases lying between them. The CDR3 is 16 residues long. Written as DNA, the CDR3 is TGTGCCAGCAGTACATTACAGGGCCTCCCTGGAAACACCATATATTTT. The encoded protein is CASSTLQGLPGNTIYF.

This clonotype has just a few counts. The V call is TRBV12-3 or TRBV12-4, the J call TRBJ2-7, with D possibly matching TRBD2 (5 bases). The CDR3 contains 13 residues. V was cut by 1 base and J by 8 bases, with 12 bases left in between. The CDR3 loop reads CASSLGPSSQQYF. Here the CDR3 DNA reads TGTGCCAGCAGTTTAGGTCCTAGCAGCCAGCAGTACTTC.